Following are 9 T cell receptor beta chains from one sample sequenced in a study of shared clonotypes between healthy human individuals. Assay used: immunoSEQ multiplex PCR; TCRdb lists only in-frame clones, some missing. This table has about 2 million clones, around 96% appearing once. Naive CD8 cells lacked CD45RO, underwent positive selection for CCR7 and left out terminally differentiated effector memory CD45RA+ cells. Specimen: naive CD8+ T cells sorted from blood. The receptors were gathered from a man aged 18 to 30 in good health.

The genes are TRBV27 and TRBJ2-2; 7 nucleotides agree with TRBD1. The CDR3 contains 14 residues. J gave up 4 bases and V 6 bases, and 5 bases lay outside the gene matches. The V gene's germline CDR1 is MNHEY and CDR2 SMNVEV (reference sequence). The CDR3 nucleotides are TGTGCCAGCAGCTGGGGACAGCTCACCGGGGAGCTGTTTTTT. The encoded protein is CASSWGQLTGELFF.

This clone was counted between two and nine times. V gene TRBV27 combines with J gene TRBJ1-5; 9 nucleotides align to TRBD1. Germline V gene lookup returns CDR1 MNHEY and CDR2 SMNVEV (reference sequence). The CDR3 spans 18 residues. With V trimmed by 4 bases and J by 1 base, 11 bases remained unmatched. CDR3 DNA: TGTGCCAGCAGTTCGCTATGGGAACAGGGGGCGAGCAATCAGCCCCAGCATTTT. Protein sequence: CASSSLWEQGASNQPQHF.

This chain links TRBV4-1 with TRBJ2-7, with 8 bases identical to TRBD1. V was pared by 1 base and J by 4 bases, with 9 bases of the junction left unmatched. Germline V gene sequence: CDR1 MGHRA, CDR2 YSYEKL. CDR3 size: 16 residues. The CDR3 nucleotides read TGCGCCAGCAGCCAAGGTTCTCAGGGGGCGGCTTACGAGCAGTACTTC. Protein product: CASSQGSQGAAYEQYF.

The genes are TRBV27 and TRBJ2-1; no firm D call. CDR1 is MNHEY, CDR2 SMNVEV, per germline (reference sequence). CDR3 length equals 15 residues. V was shortened by 7 bases and J by 0 bases, with 13 bases between the two germline ends. The CDR3 is CASTVGPGSYNEQFF. The CDR3 region has the DNA TGTGCCAGCACCGTAGGTCCCGGCTCCTACAATGAGCAGTTCTTC.

Notes on this clone: The same CDR3 is also encoded by other DNA sequences in this sample. The chain recombines TRBV5-1 with TRBJ1-2; D is possibly TRBD1 (5 bases). Trimming left V 0 bases short and J 6 bases short, with 9 bases between. CDR1 SGHRS and CDR2 YFSETQ come from the germline V gene. CDR3 length: 13 amino acids. CDR3 region: CASSLGGADGYTF. CDR3 sequence (DNA): TGCGCCAGCAGCTTGGGGGGCGCGGATGGCTACACCTTC.

The J gene is TRBJ2-7, the V gene TRBV7-8, with 10 nucleotides matching TRBD2. The trim removed 5 bases at V and 5 bases at J, leaving 6 bases unmatched. Germline assignment: CDR1 SGHVS and CDR2 FQNEAQ. The CDR3 spans 14 residues. The CDR3 here is CASSHLLAGDEQYF. CDR3 bases: TGTGCCAGCAGCCACCTCCTAGCGGGAGACGAGCAGTACTTC.

The CDR3 nucleotides are TGTGCCAGCAGCTTGGTGACAGGGGAATACGAGCAGTACTTC. Translating gives CASSLVTGEYEQYF. This chain links TRBV7-8 with TRBJ2-7; 8 bases align to TRBD1. Germline V gives CDR1 SGHVS, CDR2 FQNEAQ. After removal of 3 bases from V and 4 bases from J, the junction contained 5 bases not matched to a gene. The CDR3 consists of 14 residues.

The rearrangement links TRBV4-3 to TRBJ1-2; TRBD1 matches 8 bases. CDR3 length: 15 residues. Germline loops: CDR1 LGHNA, CDR2 YSLEER. The V and J ends lost 1 base and 6 bases, in that order; junction bases with no gene match: 7. The CDR3 protein is CASSQGVTGEDGYTF. The DNA for the CDR3 is TGCGCCAGCAGCCAAGGGGTGACAGGGGAAGATGGCTACACCTTC.

This chain connects TRBV7-2 to TRBJ2-7; D remains ambiguous. CDR1 is SGHTA, CDR2 FQGNSA, per germline. The V end was cut by 0 bases, the J end by 2 bases, with 5 bases between. The CDR3 consists of 13 residues. DNA of the CDR3: TGTGCCAGCAGCTTAGCGCAGCCCTACGAGCAGTACTTC. Translating it yields CASSLAQPYEQYF.